This entry lists 18 T cell receptor beta chains sequenced from one sample in a study of blood T cell repertoires in COVID-19. The assay was immunoSEQ multiplex PCR, and TCRdb's table has in-frame clones only and misses some. Of approximately 160,000 clones listed, approximately 86% are singletons. The sequencing input was peripheral blood. The receptors stem from a man aged 60-69 years with COVID-19, enrolled during active disease.

J is TRBJ1-1 and V is TRBV28; maybe TRBD1 (5 bases). Germline-derived CDR1 and CDR2 are MDHEN and SYDVKM. The ends were cut back, 3 bases at V and 4 bases at J, with 15 bases in the middle. The length of the CDR3 is 15 residues. The DNA of the CDR3 is TGTGCCAGCAGTTTTCCGCAGGGCTTGGGCACTGAAGCTTTCTTT. Translating it yields CASSFPQGLGTEAFF.

The chain carries TRBV14 and TRBJ1-3, with 11 positions matching TRBD1. The germline gives CDR1 SGHDN, CDR2 FVKESK. This CDR3 has 15 amino acids. The V gene end was trimmed by 4 bases and the J gene end by 7 bases; junction bases not matched to a gene: 6. The CDR3 DNA reads as TGTGCCAGCAGCCTATGGACAGGGGGCTCGAACACCATATATTTT. Translating gives CASSLWTGGSNTIYF.

This sequence joins TRBV12-5 and TRBJ1-3, with 10 bases lining up with TRBD1. Looked up from germline, CDR1 is LGHNT and CDR2 is FRNRAP. The CDR3 consists of 15 residues. The junction had 6 bases not matched to a gene; V was cut back by 1 base and J by 9 bases. Written as DNA, the CDR3 is TGTGCTAGTGGTTTGGGACAGGGGGCCCGGAGCACCATATATTTT. Its protein product is CASGLGQGARSTIYF.

Concerning this clone itself: Other DNA sequences within the sample encode an identical CDR3. This chain connects TRBV7-8 to TRBJ1-1, with D possibly being TRBD1 (5 bases). CDR3 length: 14 residues. Trimming removed 5 bases at V and 0 bases at J, with 10 bases between. The V gene's germline CDR1 is SGHVS and CDR2 FQNEAQ. The CDR3 loop is CASSAGQMNTEAFF. The CDR3, as DNA: TGTGCCAGCAGCGCTGGACAAATGAACACTGAAGCTTTCTTT.

The V gene is TRBV12-3 or TRBV12-4, the J gene TRBJ2-7; tentative D call: TRBD2 (6 bases). Trimming left V 1 base short and J 7 bases short, with 11 bases between. The CDR3 extends over 13 amino acids. In nucleotides, the CDR3 is TGTGCCAGCAGTTTAGGGGGACTGAGTGAGCAGTACTTC. This sequence encodes CASSLGGLSEQYF.

The chain carries TRBV7-3 and TRBJ2-2; D gene uncertain. The germline V gene has CDR1 SGHTA and CDR2 FQGTGA. V lost 2 bases and J lost 4, with 11 bases in between. The CDR3 runs to 15 residues. As DNA, the CDR3 is TGTGCCAGCAGCTTACTGGCAGGAACCACCGGGGAGCTGTTTTTT. Amino acid sequence: CASSLLAGTTGELFF.

The chain uses TRBV6-5 and TRBJ2-7, with TRBD1 as a possible D gene (6 bases). Trimming removed 7 bases from V and 0 bases from J, with 13 bases in between. This CDR3 comprises 14 residues. Germline V lookup: CDR1 MNHEY, CDR2 SVGAGI. The chain's CDR3 is CASKPGHGSYEQYF. CDR3 in DNA: TGTGCCAGCAAGCCGGGACACGGCTCCTACGAGCAGTACTTC.

This sequence joins TRBV6-2 or TRBV6-3 and TRBJ2-1; 12 nucleotides match TRBD2. The CDR3 is 20 amino acids. The J segment lost 0 bases and the V segment lost 0 bases, leaving 9 bases of the junction unmatched. The germline V gene encodes CDR1 MNHEY and CDR2 SVGEGT. CDR3 coding DNA: TGTGCCAGCAGTTACTCGGCGGGACTAGCGGGTATGAGCTCCTACAATGAGCAGTTCTTC. Its protein is CASSYSAGLAGMSSYNEQFF.

This CDR3 reads CASSYGQYEAFF. CDR3 sequence (DNA): TGTGCCAGCAGTTACGGACAGTATGAAGCTTTCTTT. The chain links TRBV6-2 or TRBV6-3 to TRBJ1-1; a possible D gene is TRBD1 (6 bases). The germline CDR1 and CDR2 sequences are MNHEY and SVGEGT. The CDR3 totals 12 residues. V gave up 2 bases and J gave up 7 bases, with 8 bases separating them.

This chain joins TRBV6-5 and TRBJ1-6; unclear D gene. Germline V gene lookup returns CDR1 MNHEY and CDR2 SVGAGI. Trimming removed 2 bases at V and 10 bases at J, with 12 bases between. This CDR3 has 14 amino acids. The CDR3 bases are TGTGCCAGCAGTTACCGGGGAACCTCGTCACCCCTCCACTTT. Translating it yields CASSYRGTSSPLHF.

The CDR3 region is CASSLGVAQPQHF. CDR3 DNA: TGTGCCAGCAGCTTAGGGGTAGCTCAGCCCCAGCATTTT. This rearrangement joins TRBV7-2 to TRBJ1-5; D call uncertain. Germline CDR1 and CDR2: SGHTA and FQGNSA. CDR3 length: 13 residues. Trimming removed 1 base at V and 6 bases at J, with 7 bases between.

The rearrangement joins TRBV13 to TRBJ1-2; 12 nucleotides line up with TRBD1. The CDR3 extends over 16 amino acids. The germline CDR1 and CDR2 sequences are PRHDT and FYEKMQ (reference sequence). Losses at the gene ends were 5 bases for V and 9 bases for J; bases not matched to a gene: 13. Here the CDR3 reads CASSGEGTGGEISYTF. The CDR3 DNA sequence: TGTGCCAGCAGCGGAGAAGGGACAGGGGGCGAAATTAGCTACACCTTC.

This chain connects TRBV19 to TRBJ1-5; 8 bases agree with TRBD1. J gave up 5 bases and V 5 bases, and 5 bases lay outside the gene matches. There are 14 residues in the CDR3. The germline CDR1 and CDR2 sequences are LNHDA and SQIVND (reference sequence). The CDR3 here is CASSSGQGDQPQHF. CDR3 nucleotides: TGTGCCAGTAGTTCCGGACAGGGAGATCAGCCCCAGCATTTT.

The table lists this clone with a few counts. The gene calls are TRBV6-1 and TRBJ1-4; D remains unclear. The germline CDR1 and CDR2 sequences are MNHNS and SASEGT. V was clipped by 3 bases and J by 7 bases, with 12 bases between them. The CDR3 sequence is 14 residues long. This CDR3 reads CASSESGEAEKLFF. For the CDR3, the DNA is TGTGCCAGCAGTGAGAGTGGGGAGGCTGAAAAACTGTTTTTT.

The chain combines TRBV5-1 with TRBJ1-2; no firm D call. The V and J ends lost 0 bases and 4 bases respectively, with 7 bases between them. The CDR3 consists of 13 residues. In germline, CDR1 is SGHRS, CDR2 YFSETQ. The chain's CDR3 is CASSLATAYGYTF. The CDR3 nucleotides read TGCGCCAGCAGCTTGGCAACAGCCTATGGCTACACCTTC.

The rearrangement uses TRBV10-3 and TRBJ1-1; D might be TRBD1 (5 bases). V lost 3 bases and J lost 3, with 8 bases in between. Germline V CDR1 and CDR2: ENHRY, SYGVKD. This CDR3 region has 13 residues. CDR3 bases: TGTGCCATCAGTGACAGGGAGGACACTGAAGCTTTCTTT. This codes for CAISDREDTEAFF.

This chain joins TRBV7-6 and TRBJ1-6; possible D gene TRBD1, 5 bases. The CDR3 extends over 16 amino acids. CDR1 and CDR2 (germline): SGHVS, FNYEAQ. The ends were cut back, 1 base at V and 4 bases at J, with 11 bases in the middle. Here the CDR3 DNA reads TGTGCCAGCAGCTTAGGCGGGACTGATTATAATTCACCCCTCCACTTT. As protein: CASSLGGTDYNSPLHF.

V and J are TRBV7-3 and TRBJ2-2; 11 bases map to TRBD2. The V gene's germline CDR1 is SGHTA and CDR2 FQGTGA. CDR3 size: 15 residues. The trim removed 5 bases at V and 7 bases at J, leaving 6 bases unmatched. CDR3 nucleotide sequence: TGTGCCAGCAGCCCCTTAGCGGGAGGGGTCGGGGAGCTGTTTTTT. Its translation is CASSPLAGGVGELFF. The entire variable domain, with the rest obtained from reference TRBV7-3 and TRBJ2-2, is as follows: GAGVSQTPSNKVTEKGKYVELRCDPISGHTALYWYRQSLGQGPEFLIYFQGTGAADDSGLPNDRFFAVRPEGSVSTLKIQRTERGDSAVYLCASSPLAGGVGELFFGEGSRLTVL.